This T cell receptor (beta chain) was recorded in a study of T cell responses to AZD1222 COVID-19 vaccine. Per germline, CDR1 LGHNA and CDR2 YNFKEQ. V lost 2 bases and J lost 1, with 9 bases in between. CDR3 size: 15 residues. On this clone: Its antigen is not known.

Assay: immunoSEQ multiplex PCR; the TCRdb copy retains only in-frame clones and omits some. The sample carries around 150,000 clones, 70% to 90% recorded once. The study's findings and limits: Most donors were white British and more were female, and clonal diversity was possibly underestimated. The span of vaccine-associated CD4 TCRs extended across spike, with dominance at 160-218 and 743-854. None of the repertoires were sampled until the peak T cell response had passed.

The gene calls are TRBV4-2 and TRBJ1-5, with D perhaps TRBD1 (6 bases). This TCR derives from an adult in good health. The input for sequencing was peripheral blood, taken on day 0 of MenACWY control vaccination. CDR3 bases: TGTGCCAGCAGCCAAAGGGGGGAAAGCAATCAGCCCCAGCATTTT. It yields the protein CASSQRGESNQPQHF.